This T cell receptor (beta chain) was found in a study of blood T cell repertoires in COVID-19. Whole-study context: Italy, Spain and the United States were the sources of the convalescent and acute COVID-19 samples.

The repertoire was sequenced with immunoSEQ multiplex PCR; TCRdb's copy has only in-frame clones and lacks some. The data contain more than 150,000 clones, 75% to 90% of them seen just once; the ten biggest clones take up roughly 6.1%. V was trimmed by 4 bases and J by 5 bases, leaving 9 bases between them. Germline assignment: CDR1 ENHRY and CDR2 SYGVKD. This CDR3 region has 13 residues. The origin of this receptor is a middle-aged woman with acute or convalescent COVID-19. Material for sequencing was peripheral blood. This chain joins TRBV10-3 and TRBJ1-5, with D possibly matching TRBD1 (6 bases). CDR3 sequence reads: CAISADSDQPQHF. The CDR3 DNA is TGTGCCATCAGTGCGGACAGCGATCAGCCCCAGCATTTT.